The source of this T cell receptor beta chain is a study of blood T cell repertoires in COVID-19. Looking at the study overall: Samples came from the United States, Italy and Spain, spanning acute and convalescent COVID-19. From T cells, B-cell-depleted T cells, or PBMCs came the material, which was cDNA or gDNA.

Trimming stripped 3 bases from V and 3 bases from J, with 12 bases between. Germline V gene data show CDR1 as LGHDT and CDR2 as YNNKEL (reference sequence). The CDR3 extends over 14 amino acids. As originally analysed: The authors estimated nucleated cell counts from reference gene primer amplification. Repertoires were generated with immunoSEQ multiplex PCR, while TCRdb's copy carries only in-frame clones and drops some. V and J calls plus clone size are reproduced from that table; the DNA served to infer D and trimming. This table has approximately 240,000 clones, approximately 83% appearing once. What was sequenced was peripheral blood. This TCR was sampled from a woman in her 30s who had recovered from COVID-19. J is TRBJ2-7 and V is TRBV3-1 (or the pseudogene TRBV3-2), with D maybe TRBD2 (6 bases). CDR3 region: CASSHGGFFYEQYF. The CDR3 DNA reads TGTGCCAGCAGCCACGGGGGATTCTTCTACGAGCAGTACTTC.